The subject of this entry is one T cell receptor beta chain. Its antigen remains undetermined. Qualities for individual bases were not recorded, and no much larger clone is one base off. This entry belongs to a study of regulatory T cells in long-lasting Graves disease (dated by TCRdb to about 2021). For context, the study as a whole: In the newly diagnosed Graves' disease group, patients had been taking antithyroid drugs for less than 3 months. Persistent Graves' disease patients were compared with newly diagnosed Graves' disease patients by peripheral blood TCR sequencing and RNA sequencing. The study took place in China and was registered as a clinical trial. A total of roughly 35 samples underwent TCR sequencing, from about 13 patients with persistent Graves' disease and roughly 20 patients with newly diagnosed Graves' disease.

Libraries were made using multiplex PCR. The data were produced on an Illumina HiSeq 4000. To build TCR beta libraries, CDR3 regions were amplified by Arm-PCR using iRepertoire HTBI primers. Gel purification was performed on PCR products prior to sequencing. Processing in the source paper ran as follows. Gene usage analysis of CDR3 amino acid clonotypes relied on the 60 or so TRBV and over 13 TRBJ segments identified across samples. COPE and FqMerger were used to merge the filtered high-quality paired reads into contigs. Contigs were aligned with BLAST to IMGT TRBV, TRBD and TRBJ reference genes, and CDR3 was defined per IMGT. Highly expanded clones were defined as clonotypes with a frequency above 0.1%. Shannon entropy served as the measure of repertoire diversity, while the Gini coefficient captured V-J evenness. Public clonotypes were defined as clonotypes shared by more than one individual. Through fastp at Q25 and MiXCR, TCRdb rebuilt clones from the public reads, retaining in-frame beta chains. When rows share a CDR3 protein, they turn into one entry using the most common DNA and genes. The V and J calls and clone size are TCRdb's, not the authors'. This sample gives roughly 560,000 distinct CDR3 sequences in total; more than 15% of them show up just once. Together, the top ten hold around 25% of the sample.

General findings and caveats noted by the study authors: Because the primary lesion, thyroid tissue, could not be accessed, the study looked at peripheral blood alone. Sequencing and analysis were limited to the TCR beta chain. Compared with newly diagnosed patients, persistent Graves' disease patients had lower TCR Shannon entropy and fewer highly expanded clones, which suggests clonal expansion. The authors noted that the small sample size was a limitation that may lower accuracy. More public clonotypes were shared among persistent patients (about 2,800) than among newly diagnosed patients (over 900).

Read against the paper, the sample's time point label means: newly diagnosed GD, antithyroid drugs for less than 3 months. RNA was extracted from PBMCs in TRIzol for both TCR sequencing and RNA sequencing. The diagnosis of Graves' disease was made according to American Thyroid Association guidelines. Patients for the study were recruited at an endocrinology department in Xi'an, China. Each patient gave around 9.2 milliliters of peripheral blood, collected in an EDTA anticoagulant tube. Ficoll Paque Plus density gradient separation was used to isolate PBMCs, and no further T cell sorting was performed. RNA quality was checked with an Agilent 2100 Bioanalyzer and agarose gel, and concentration with a NanoDrop 2000. These same data were also listed under a study on T cells in Graves' hyperthyroidism and ophthalmopathy. According to the second study: Stable Graves' hyperthyroidism was defined as no progression to ophthalmopathy during 18 months of follow-up. Hyperthyroidism patients were aged 18 to 65 years and newly diagnosed, with disease duration of less than 2 months. Exclusion was applied to patients with uncontrolled infections, other autoimmune diseases, pregnancy or lactation. Diagnoses were established on the basis of clinical symptoms, serum thyroxine and TRAb, thyroid ultrasound, and orbital computed tomography. For the first round of RT-PCR on the TCR CDR3, the HTBI primer set was used together with the Qiagen OneStep RT-PCR kit. Most expanded thyroid clonotypes (frequency above 0.001) were also detected in blood, a finding suggesting that blood repertoires may reflect thyroid immune responses. Ophthalmopathy was separated from stable hyperthyroidism by a 13 V-J signature model, with 85% to 90% sensitivity and 81% to 82% specificity obtained in cross-validation and 80%/75% obtained in testing. In validation, progression to ophthalmopathy was predicted by the model with around 71% sensitivity and roughly 76% specificity, a median of about 6 months before onset. TCR V-J signatures able to tell the groups apart were searched for in a discovery cohort of 90 to 100 patients, of whom 43 had Graves' ophthalmopathy and 55 to 60 had stable Graves' hyperthyroidism. Prospective prediction of ophthalmopathy was tested in an independent validation cohort of 18 to 20 hyperthyroidism patients and 17 patients who later progressed to ophthalmopathy. For training and testing, the roughly 100 patients in the discovery cohort were randomly divided in a 7:3 ratio. Thyroid tissue and blood T-cell repertoires from six Graves' hyperthyroidism patients were also compared in the study. After sampling, hyperthyroidism patients received methimazole starting at 30 mg daily, and ophthalmopathy patients received high-dose intravenous methylprednisolone. A second multiplex PCR round built the libraries, followed by size selection and purification. The libraries were sequenced on an Illumina HiSeq2000 using paired-end 100 bp reads. SOAPnuke was used to process the raw data, with reads discarded if the reads contained adapters or uncalled bases, had a mean Phred below 15, or lacked an exact constant-primer or identifier match. High-quality paired reads were merged with COPE v1.2.5, and unique nucleotide sequences were defined as clonotypes. MiTCR v1.1 was used to align the clonotypes against IMGT TRBV, TRBD and TRBJ reference segments. The analysis included only V-J combinations with a frequency above 0.0001, which together covered more than 99% of the repertoires. A TCS score was defined as the ratio between F50 (clonal expansion) and ExV (chaos), using BLOSUM62-based TCRdist between CDR3 peptides within each V-J. Welch's t-statistics and random forest reduced 500 to 550 V-J features to roughly 13, which were used in a naive Bayes classifier (R e1071). Sample size was not statistically predetermined, and blinding of investigators to group allocation was not performed. TCR Vbeta CDR3 sequencing of 120 to 150 peripheral blood samples (under 45 ophthalmopathy, about 80 hyperthyroidism and some 17 progressor patients) is reported in the paper.

Sequencing used peripheral blood mononuclear cells (PBMCs), obtained at new diagnosis, from a patient treated with antithyroid drugs. The clonotype originates from a middle-aged woman with Graves disease. Donor details come from another sample of the same person, matched by shared clones.

The CDR3 region has the sequence CAISPGQVANTGELFF. The DNA sequence is TGTGCCATCAGTCCCGGACAGGTTGCGAACACCGGGGAGCTGTTTTTT. Recombination connected TRBV10-3 to TRBJ2-2, and TRBD1 matches 7 of the central bases. Germline trimming: 5 bases from V, 0 bases from J; junction bases outside gene matches: 6. From its cysteine to its phenylalanine, the CDR3 spans 16 amino acids. Of the read, only the CDR3 DNA is kept; its 48 bases are in frame from base 1. Looking up the germline V gene yields CDR1 ENHRY and CDR2 SYGVKD.